This T cell receptor (beta chain) appears in the sequencing data of a study of shared clonotypes between healthy human individuals. Findings and limits, study-wide: Sampling was confined to blood; repertoires within tissues likely differ.

For every subset, genomic DNA was evenly distributed across several immunoSEQ plates. TCRdb's copy holds only in-frame clones and misses some; the assay was immunoSEQ multiplex PCR. This table has 400,000 or so clones, 96% appearing once. The CDR3 runs 12 residues. Germline lookup yields CDR1 SGHDT and CDR2 YYEEEE. V dropped 1 base and J dropped 8 bases, with 7 bases sitting between them. As to this clone: The target antigen is unknown.

The V gene is TRBV5-6, the J gene TRBJ2-1; D is possibly TRBD2 (6 bases). This TCR came from a man aged 30 to 45 in good health. The material sequenced was memory CD8+ T cells sorted from blood. Noted subset: CD45RO+ cells pooled with CCR7-negative TemRA cells. This CDR3 is CASSLWGDEQFF. In DNA form, the CDR3 reads TGTGCCAGCAGCTTGTGGGGGGATGAGCAGTTCTTC. The variable domain in full, with the rest retrieved from reference TRBV5-6 and TRBJ2-1, is DAGVTQSPTHLIKTRGQQVTLRCSPKSGHDTVSWYQQALGQGPQFIFQYYEEEERQRGNFPDRFSGHQFPNYSSELNVNALLLGDSALYLCASSLWGDEQFFGPGTRLTVL.